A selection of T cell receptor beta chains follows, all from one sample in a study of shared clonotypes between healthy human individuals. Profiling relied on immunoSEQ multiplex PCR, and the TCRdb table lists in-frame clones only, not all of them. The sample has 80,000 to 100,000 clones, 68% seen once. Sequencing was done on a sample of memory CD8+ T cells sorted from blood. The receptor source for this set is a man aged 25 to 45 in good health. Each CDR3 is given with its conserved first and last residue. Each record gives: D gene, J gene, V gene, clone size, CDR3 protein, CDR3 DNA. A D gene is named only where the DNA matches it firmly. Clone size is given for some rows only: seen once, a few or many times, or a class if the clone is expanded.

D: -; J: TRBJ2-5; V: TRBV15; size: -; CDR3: CATSRGTAVRETQYF; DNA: TGTGCCACCAGCAGAGGGACAGCCGTAAGGGAGACCCAGTACTTC
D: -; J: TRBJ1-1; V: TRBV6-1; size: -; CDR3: CASSPLAGPTEAFF; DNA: TGTGCCAGCAGTCCCCTGGCAGGGCCCACTGAAGCTTTCTTT
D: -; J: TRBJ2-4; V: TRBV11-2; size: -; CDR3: CASSPTSKNIQYF; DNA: TGTGCCAGCAGCCCAACTTCCAAAAACATTCAGTACTTC
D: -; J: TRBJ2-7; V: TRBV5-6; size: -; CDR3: CASSLQAGVFYEQYF; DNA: TGTGCCAGCAGCTTGCAGGCAGGGGTTTTCTACGAGCAGTACTTC
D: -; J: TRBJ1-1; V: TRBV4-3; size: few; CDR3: CASSQGQNTEAFF; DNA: TGCGCCAGCAGCCAGGGACAAAACACTGAAGCTTTCTTT
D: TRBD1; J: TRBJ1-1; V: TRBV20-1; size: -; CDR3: CSAPRTGRAFF; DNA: TGCAGTGCTCCTCGGACAGGGCGAGCTTTCTTT
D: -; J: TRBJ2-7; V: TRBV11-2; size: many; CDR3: CASSTLGEQYF; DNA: TGTGCCAGCAGCACCCTAGGCGAGCAGTACTTC
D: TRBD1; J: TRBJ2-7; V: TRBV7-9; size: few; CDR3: CASSFPTGTGAYEQYF; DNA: TGTGCCAGCAGCTTCCCGACCGGGACAGGGGCCTACGAGCAGTACTTC
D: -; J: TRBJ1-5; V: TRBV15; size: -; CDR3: CATSRDPGGRQPQHF; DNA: TGTGCCACCAGCAGAGATCCGGGGGGCCGGCAGCCCCAGCATTTT
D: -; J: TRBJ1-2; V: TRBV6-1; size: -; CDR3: CASSEEFVVYGYTF; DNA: TGTGCCAGCAGTGAAGAGTTCGTGGTCTATGGCTACACCTTC
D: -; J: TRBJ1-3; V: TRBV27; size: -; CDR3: CASSSHGAAPGNTIYF; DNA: TGTGCCAGCAGTTCTCACGGGGCCGCCCCTGGAAACACCATATATTTT
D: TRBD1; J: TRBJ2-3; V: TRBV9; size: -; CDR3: CASSVEGAGDTQYF; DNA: TGTGCCAGCAGCGTAGAGGGGGCGGGAGATACGCAGTATTTT
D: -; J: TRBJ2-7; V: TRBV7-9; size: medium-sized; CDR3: CASSHSETYEQYF; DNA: TGTGCCAGCAGCCACTCGGAAACCTACGAGCAGTACTTC
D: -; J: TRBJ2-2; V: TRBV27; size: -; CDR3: CASSSQGTGELFF; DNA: TGTGCCAGCAGTTCTCAGGGCACCGGGGAGCTGTTTTTT
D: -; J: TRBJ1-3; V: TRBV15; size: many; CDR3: CATSREREVSGNTIYF; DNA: TGTGCCACCAGCAGAGAGAGGGAGGTATCAGGAAACACCATATATTTT
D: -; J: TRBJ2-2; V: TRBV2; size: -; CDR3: CASGVGGNTGELFF; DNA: TGTGCCAGCGGTGTGGGAGGGAACACCGGGGAGCTGTTTTTT
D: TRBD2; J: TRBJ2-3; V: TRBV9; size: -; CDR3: CASSQGLAGVDTQYF; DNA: TGTGCCAGCAGCCAGGGACTAGCGGGAGTAGATACGCAGTATTTT
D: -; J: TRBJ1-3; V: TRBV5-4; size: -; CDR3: CASSFGTEDSGNTIYF; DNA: TGTGCCAGCAGCTTCGGGACGGAGGACTCTGGAAACACCATATATTTT
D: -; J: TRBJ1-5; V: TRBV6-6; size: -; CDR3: CASRGLGAGNQPQHF; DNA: TGTGCCAGCAGAGGGCTTGGGGCAGGCAATCAGCCCCAGCATTTT
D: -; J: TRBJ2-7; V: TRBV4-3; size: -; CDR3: CASSQDGNRDEQYF; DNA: TGCGCCAGCAGCCAAGATGGTAACAGGGACGAGCAGTACTTC
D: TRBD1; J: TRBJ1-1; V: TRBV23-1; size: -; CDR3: CASSHRGQEPREGAFF; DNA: TGCGCCAGCAGTCACCGCGGACAGGAACCTCGGGAAGGGGCTTTCTTT
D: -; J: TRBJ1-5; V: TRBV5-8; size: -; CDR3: CASSLAEAPRNQPQHF; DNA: TGTGCCAGCAGCTTGGCCGAGGCTCCGCGCAATCAGCCCCAGCATTTT
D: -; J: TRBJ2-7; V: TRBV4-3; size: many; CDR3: CASSQDRHSTYEQYF; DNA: TGCGCCAGCAGCCAAGATCGGCACTCAACCTACGAGCAGTACTTC
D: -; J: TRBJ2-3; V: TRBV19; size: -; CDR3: CASSVTNTDTQYF; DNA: TGTGCCAGTAGTGTGACCAACACAGATACGCAGTATTTT
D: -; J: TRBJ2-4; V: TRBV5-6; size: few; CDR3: CASSRVLSGNIQYF; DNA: TGTGCCAGCAGCCGAGTGTTGTCGGGAAACATTCAGTACTTC
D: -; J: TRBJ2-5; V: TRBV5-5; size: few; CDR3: CASSLRGPILSETQYF; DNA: TGTGCCAGCAGCTTGCGCGGACCAATCCTTTCAGAGACCCAGTACTTC
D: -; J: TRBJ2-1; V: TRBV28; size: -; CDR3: CASSLMGGYNEQFF; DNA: TGTGCCAGCAGTTTAATGGGGGGCTACAATGAGCAGTTCTTC
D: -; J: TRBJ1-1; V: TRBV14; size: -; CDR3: CASSQVQVTDTEAFF; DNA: TGTGCCAGCAGCCAAGTGCAGGTTACGGACACTGAAGCTTTCTTT
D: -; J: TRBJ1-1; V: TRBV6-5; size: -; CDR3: CASSSKENTEAFF; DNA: TGTGCCAGCAGCAGCAAGGAGAACACTGAAGCTTTCTTT
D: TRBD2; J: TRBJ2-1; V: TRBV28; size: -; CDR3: CASSLRGLAGVDEQFF; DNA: TGTGCCAGCAGTTTGAGGGGACTAGCGGGTGTGGATGAGCAGTTCTTC
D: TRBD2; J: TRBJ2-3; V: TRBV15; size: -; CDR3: CATSRDSRLAGGGSGLYF; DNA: TGTGCCACCAGCAGAGACTCTCGGCTAGCGGGAGGAGGTTCCGGTTTGTATTTT
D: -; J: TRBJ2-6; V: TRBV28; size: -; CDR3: CVGGIAISGANVLTF; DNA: TGTGTCGGTGGGATAGCCATCTCTGGGGCCAACGTCCTGACTTTC
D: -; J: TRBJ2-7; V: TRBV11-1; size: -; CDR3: CASSPPGSVHEQYF; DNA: TGTGCCAGCAGCCCTCCGGGTTCCGTCCACGAGCAGTACTTC
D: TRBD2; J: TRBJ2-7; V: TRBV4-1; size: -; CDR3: CASSQELAGGLTYEQYF; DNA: TGCGCCAGCAGCCAAGAACTAGCGGGAGGCCTGACCTACGAGCAGTACTTC
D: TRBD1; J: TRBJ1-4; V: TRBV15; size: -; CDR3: CATSREGQGGEKLFF; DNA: TGTGCCACCAGCAGAGAGGGACAGGGGGGCGAAAAACTGTTTTTT
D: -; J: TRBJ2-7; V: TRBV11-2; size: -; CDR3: CASSQGQPEQYF; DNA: TGTGCCAGCAGCCAAGGACAGCCTGAGCAGTACTTC
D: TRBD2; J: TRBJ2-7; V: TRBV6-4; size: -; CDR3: CASSEDSSGSYEQYF; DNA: TGTGCCAGCAGTGAAGACTCTAGCGGGAGCTACGAGCAGTACTTC
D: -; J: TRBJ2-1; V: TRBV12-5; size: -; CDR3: CASCSEGHNEQFF; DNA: TGTGCTAGTTGTAGTGAGGGCCACAATGAGCAGTTCTTC
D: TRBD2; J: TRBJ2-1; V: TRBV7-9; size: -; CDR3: CASSPTSLAGIYEQFF; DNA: TGTGCCAGCAGCCCTACTAGTCTAGCGGGAATCTATGAGCAGTTCTTC
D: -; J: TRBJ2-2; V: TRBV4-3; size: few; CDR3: CASSQDLEGISPGELFF; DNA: TGCGCCAGCAGCCAAGATCTCGAGGGAATAAGTCCCGGGGAGCTGTTTTTT
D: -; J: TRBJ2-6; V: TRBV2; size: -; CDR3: CASSGDGAGANVLTF; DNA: TGTGCCAGCAGTGGGGACGGTGCTGGGGCCAACGTCCTGACTTTC
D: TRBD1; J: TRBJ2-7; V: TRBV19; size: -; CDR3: CASSGDSYEQYF; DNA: TGTGCCAGTTCCGGGGACAGTTACGAGCAGTACTTC
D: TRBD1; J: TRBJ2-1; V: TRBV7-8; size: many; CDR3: CASTEGQYNEQFF; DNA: TGTGCCAGCACCGAGGGACAGTACAATGAGCAGTTCTTC
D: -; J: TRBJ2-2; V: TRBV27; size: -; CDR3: CASSLSSTGRANTGELFF; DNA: TGTGCCAGCAGTTTATCGAGCACAGGAAGGGCGAACACCGGGGAGCTGTTTTTT
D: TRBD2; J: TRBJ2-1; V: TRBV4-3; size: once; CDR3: CASSQGTSGSYNEQFF; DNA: TGCGCCAGCAGCCAAGGTACTAGCGGGAGCTACAATGAGCAGTTCTTC
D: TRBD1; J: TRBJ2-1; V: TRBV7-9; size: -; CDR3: CASSATGTGDNEQFF; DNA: TGTGCCAGCAGCGCTACCGGGACAGGTGACAATGAGCAGTTCTTC
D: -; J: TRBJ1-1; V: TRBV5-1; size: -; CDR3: CASSSLQIGTEAFF; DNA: TGCGCCAGCAGCTCACTTCAAATCGGAACTGAAGCTTTCTTT
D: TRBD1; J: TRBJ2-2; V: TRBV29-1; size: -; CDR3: CSVEDADRQGPGELFF; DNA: TGCAGCGTTGAAGATGCGGACCGACAGGGTCCCGGGGAGCTGTTTTTT
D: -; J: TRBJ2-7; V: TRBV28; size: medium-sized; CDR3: CASSLFYEQYF; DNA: TGTGCCAGCAGTTTATTCTACGAGCAGTACTTC
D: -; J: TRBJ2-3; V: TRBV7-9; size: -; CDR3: CASSPPPWGTGAVHPYF; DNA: -
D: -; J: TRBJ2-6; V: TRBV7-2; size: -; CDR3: CASSPAVQAGANVLTF; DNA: TGTGCCAGCAGCCCCGCCGTCCAGGCTGGGGCCAACGTCCTGACTTTC
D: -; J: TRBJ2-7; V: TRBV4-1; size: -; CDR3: CASSQEPEQLYEQYF; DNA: TGCGCCAGCAGCCAAGAGCCGGAACAACTCTACGAGCAGTACTTC